Described below is a single TCR beta chain sequence and its context. Its target is unknown. CDR1 and CDR2 (germline): SGHKS, YYEKEE (reference sequence). V lost 4 bases and J 6 bases, leaving 17 bases between the germline ends. CDR3 length equals 14 residues. These data come from a study of identical twins. Study-wide points: A partial confounding effect on zero-insertion analyses could come from invariant MAIT and iNKT cells. With beta out-of-frame sequences, excess sharing by twins was weaker. Those out-of-frame alpha sequences shared by twins showed an excess of low generation probability.

Unique molecular identifiers were present on cDNA, and template switching added a universal primer site. MiXCR, run by TCRdb on the 5' RACE reads, gives a single entry per CDR3 protein. The table lists approximately 210,000 distinct CDR3 sequences, around 10% of them singletons. This clonotype was sampled from a woman younger than 30 in good health. This rearrangement joins TRBV5-5 to TRBJ2-7; D possibly corresponds to TRBD2 (6 bases). The sample taken for sequencing was memory (CD45RO+) T cells sorted from blood. In DNA, the CDR3 is TGTGCCAGCAGCCTAGGAGGGCCCCGATCCGAGCAGTACTTC. Protein product: CASSLGGPRSEQYF.